This TCR beta chain was sequenced in a study of shared clonotypes between healthy human individuals. CDR1 SGHNT and CDR2 YYREEE come from the germline V gene (reference sequence). CDR3 length equals 15 residues. V lost 4 bases and J 10 bases, leaving 23 bases between the germline ends. This clone appeared a few times. Assay used: immunoSEQ multiplex PCR; TCRdb lists only in-frame clones, some missing. This sample yields 1 million to 1.3 million clones, of which 75% to 80% are seen a single time; 0.61% belongs to the top ten. This chain connects TRBV5-4 to TRBJ1-1; tentatively, D is TRBD1 (6 bases). The TCR sequence derives from a man younger than 35 in good health. Some clones in this sample may be carry-over from other donors' samples. The sequenced sample was memory CD4+ T cells from PBMCs. Noted subset: CD45RA-negative fraction. The CDR3 nucleotides read TGTGCCAGCAGCCAACAGGACAGAGTTCCCCTTGGAGCTTTCTTT. Translating it yields CASSQQDRVPLGAFF.